A single sample is the source of the 7 T cell receptor beta chains below, sequenced in a study of blood T cell repertoires in COVID-19. Only in-frame clones appear in the TCRdb table, and some are missing; sequencing was by immunoSEQ multiplex PCR. The profile shows a few hundred thousand clones, more than 70% of them singletons. The sample taken for sequencing was peripheral blood. These receptors came from a woman in her 30s with COVID-19, enrolled during active disease.

V and J are TRBV9 and TRBJ2-3; 11 bases line up with TRBD2. J gave up 5 bases and V 0 bases, and 8 bases lay outside the gene matches. This CDR3 has 17 residues. Per germline, CDR1 SGDLS and CDR2 YYNGEE. The CDR3 coding sequence is TGTGCCAGCAGCGTAGCCCTAGCGGGAGGATCGGGAGATACGCAGTATTTT. It specifies CASSVALAGGSGDTQYF. Drawing the rest from reference TRBV9 and TRBJ2-3, the complete variable domain is DSGVTQTPKHLITATGQRVTLRCSPRSGDLSVYWYQQSLDQGLQFLIQYYNGEERAKGNILERFSAQQFPDLHSELNLSSLELGDSALYFCASSVALAGGSGDTQYFGPGTRLTVL.

The V gene is TRBV6-1, the J gene TRBJ2-7; 7 nucleotides line up with TRBD1. Germline V gives CDR1 MNHNS, CDR2 SASEGT. The CDR3 length is 14 residues. J lost 2 bases, V lost 2 bases, and 3 bases had no gene match. CDR3 nucleotides: TGTGCCAGCAGTGAAAGGGGGACAGCCTACGAGCAGTACTTC. It yields the protein CASSERGTAYEQYF.

The CDR3 is CASSTRQGSGEKLFF. DNA for the CDR3: TGTGCCAGCAGTACCCGACAGGGTAGCGGTGAAAAACTGTTTTTT. J is TRBJ1-4 and V is TRBV2; 7 bases line up with TRBD1. This CDR3 is built from 15 residues. After removal of 5 bases from V and 7 bases from J, the junction contained 10 bases not matched to a gene. In germline, CDR1 is SNHLY, CDR2 FYNNEI.

V and J are TRBV20-1 and TRBJ2-3; D is unclear. Germline CDR1 and CDR2: DFQATT and SNEGSKA (reference sequence). The CDR3 is 11 amino acids. The CDR3 region is CSTRHPDTQYF. The CDR3 coding sequence is TGCAGCACCCGACACCCAGATACGCAGTATTTT.

The V call is TRBV5-6, the J call TRBJ1-3; perhaps TRBD1 as D (6 bases). Germline loops: CDR1 SGHDT, CDR2 YYEEEE. Trimming pared 0 bases from V and 3 bases from J, leaving 13 bases between. The CDR3 is 16 residues long. CDR3 sequence: CASSLAVGGLGNTIYF. In DNA form, the CDR3 reads TGTGCCAGCAGCTTGGCAGTCGGGGGGCTTGGAAACACCATATATTTT.

The chain carries TRBV11-2 and TRBJ2-1; the D gene is possibly TRBD1 (6 bases). The CDR3 is 17 amino acids. CDR1 SGHAT and CDR2 FQNNGV come from the germline V gene. The V and J ends lost 4 bases and 1 base respectively, with 17 bases between them. CDR3 in DNA: TGTGCCAGCAGCTCCCCGCCACCTAGGGGGTCCTACAATGAGCAGTTCTTC. Its protein is CASSSPPPRGSYNEQFF. Complete variable domain (other parts from reference TRBV11-2 and TRBJ2-1): EAGVAQSPRYKIIEKRQSVAFWCNPISGHATLYWYQQILGQGPKLLIQFQNNGVVDDSQLPKDRFSAERLKGVDSTLKIQPAKLEDSAVYLCASSSPPPRGSYNEQFFGPGTRLTVL.

CDR3 residues: CASSSTGGNTEAFF. CDR3 sequence (DNA): TGTGCCAGCAGCTCTACAGGGGGGAACACTGAAGCTTTCTTT. The gene calls are TRBV7-9 and TRBJ1-1; 8 nucleotides agree with TRBD1. CDR3 length: 14 residues. The trim removed 4 bases at V and 1 base at J, leaving 2 bases unmatched. The germline CDR1 and CDR2 sequences are SEHNR and FQNEAQ (reference sequence).